The clone carrying this TCR beta chain was detected ten times or more. Its antigen is still unknown. The entry originates in a study of Graves' ophthalmopathy and Graves' hyperthyroidism. Notes on the study in general: Ophthalmopathy progression prediction by the model yielded a sensitivity of 55% to 71% and a specificity of about 72%.

RNA served as the template for amplifying TCR beta CDR3 regions. After a first-round RT-PCR with HTBI primers, a second-round multiplex PCR was run. Using its own MiXCR run on the multiplex PCR reads, TCRdb lists one record per CDR3 protein. The sample gives over 450,000 distinct CDR3 sequences, about 15% of which show up once; about 10% is in the top ten. Germline trimming cut 2 bases from V and 5 bases from J; bases unmatched to any gene: 5. The CDR3 is made up of 14 amino acids. From germline, CDR1 is MDHEN and CDR2 SYDVKM. Enrollment excluded any patients with other autoimmune diseases, uncontrolled infections, pregnancy or lactation. PBMCs were obtained from roughly 10 ml of fresh peripheral blood.

The V gene is TRBV28, the J gene TRBJ2-7, with 8 positions matching TRBD1. The source material was blood. The receptor's source is a woman under 40 with Graves' ophthalmopathy. The CDR3 here is CASSLQGQAHEQYF. Here the CDR3 DNA reads TGTGCCAGCAGTTTACAGGGACAGGCCCACGAGCAGTACTTC.